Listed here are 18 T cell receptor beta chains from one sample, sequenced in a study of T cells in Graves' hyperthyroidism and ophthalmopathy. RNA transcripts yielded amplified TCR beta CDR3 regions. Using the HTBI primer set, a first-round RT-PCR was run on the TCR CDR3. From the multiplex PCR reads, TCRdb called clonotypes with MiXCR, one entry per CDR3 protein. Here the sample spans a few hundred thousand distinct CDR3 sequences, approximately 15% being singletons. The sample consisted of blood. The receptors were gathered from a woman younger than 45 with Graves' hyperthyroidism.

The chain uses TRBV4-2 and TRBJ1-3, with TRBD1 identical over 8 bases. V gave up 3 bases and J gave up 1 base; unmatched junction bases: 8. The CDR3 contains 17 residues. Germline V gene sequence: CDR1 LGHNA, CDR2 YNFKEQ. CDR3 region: CASSQDREGRSGNTIYF. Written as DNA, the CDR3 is TGTGCCAGCAGCCAGGACAGGGAGGGGAGGTCTGGAAACACCATATATTTT.

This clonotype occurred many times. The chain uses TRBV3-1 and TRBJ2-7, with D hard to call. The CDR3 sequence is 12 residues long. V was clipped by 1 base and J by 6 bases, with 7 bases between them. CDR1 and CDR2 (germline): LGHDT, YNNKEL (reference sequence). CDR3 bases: TGTGCCAGCAGCCAAGGAACGGGCGAGCAGTACTTC. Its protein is CASSQGTGEQYF.

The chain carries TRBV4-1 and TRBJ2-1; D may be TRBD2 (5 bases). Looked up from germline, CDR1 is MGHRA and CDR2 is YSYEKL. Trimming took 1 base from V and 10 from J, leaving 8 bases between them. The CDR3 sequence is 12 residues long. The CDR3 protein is CASSQATGEQFF. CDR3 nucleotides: TGCGCCAGCAGCCAAGCAACGGGAGAGCAGTTCTTC.

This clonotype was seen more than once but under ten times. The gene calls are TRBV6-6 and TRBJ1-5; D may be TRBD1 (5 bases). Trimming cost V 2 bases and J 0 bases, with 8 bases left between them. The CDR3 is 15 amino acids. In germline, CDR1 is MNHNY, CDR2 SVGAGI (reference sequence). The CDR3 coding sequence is TGTGCCAGCAGTTACGTGACAGTTAGCAATCAGCCCCAGCATTTT. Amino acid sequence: CASSYVTVSNQPQHF.

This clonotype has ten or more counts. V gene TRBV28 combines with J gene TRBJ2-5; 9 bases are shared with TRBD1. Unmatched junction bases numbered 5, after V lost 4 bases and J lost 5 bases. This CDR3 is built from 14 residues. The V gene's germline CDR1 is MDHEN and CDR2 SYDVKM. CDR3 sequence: CASSSQGAKETQYF. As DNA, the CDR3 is TGTGCCAGCAGTTCACAGGGGGCGAAGGAGACCCAGTACTTC.

The CDR3 spells CASSQGLAGGQVEQYF. CDR3 bases: TGTGCCAGCAGCCAGGGACTAGCGGGAGGGCAAGTCGAGCAGTACTTC. The chain has TRBV3-1 and TRBJ2-7, with TRBD2 identical over 16 bases. Germline V gene data show CDR1 as LGHDT and CDR2 as YNNKEL (reference sequence). This CDR3 spans 16 amino acids. V lost 3 bases and J lost 6; bases outside the gene matches: 5.

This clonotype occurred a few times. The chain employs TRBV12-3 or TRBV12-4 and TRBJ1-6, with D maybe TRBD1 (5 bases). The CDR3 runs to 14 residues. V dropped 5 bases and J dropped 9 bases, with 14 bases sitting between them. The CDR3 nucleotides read TGTGCCAGCAGTGGGGGTTCGGGGATTTCACCCCTCCACTTT. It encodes CASSGGSGISPLHF.

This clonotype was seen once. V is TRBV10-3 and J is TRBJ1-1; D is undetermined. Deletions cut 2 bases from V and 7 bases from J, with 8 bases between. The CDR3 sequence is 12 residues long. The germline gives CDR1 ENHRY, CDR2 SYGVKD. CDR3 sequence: CAISEESGEAFF. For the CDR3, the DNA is TGTGCCATCAGTGAGGAAAGTGGTGAAGCTTTCTTT.

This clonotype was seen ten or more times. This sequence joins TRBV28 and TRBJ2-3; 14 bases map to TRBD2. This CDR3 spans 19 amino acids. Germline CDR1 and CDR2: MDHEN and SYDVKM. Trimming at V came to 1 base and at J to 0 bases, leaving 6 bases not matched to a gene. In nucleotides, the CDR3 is TGTGCCAGCAGTTTATTGGGACTAGCGGGGGCACTAAGCACAGATACGCAGTATTTT. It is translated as CASSLLGLAGALSTDTQYF.

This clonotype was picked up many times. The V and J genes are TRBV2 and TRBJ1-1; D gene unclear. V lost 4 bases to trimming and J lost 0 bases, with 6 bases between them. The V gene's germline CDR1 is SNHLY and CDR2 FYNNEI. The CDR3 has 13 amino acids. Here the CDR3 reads CASSVQMNTEAFF. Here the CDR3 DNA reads TGTGCCAGCAGTGTTCAGATGAACACTGAAGCTTTCTTT. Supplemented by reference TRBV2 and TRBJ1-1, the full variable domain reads EPEVTQTPSHQVTQMGQEVILRCVPISNHLYFYWYRQILGQKVEFLVSFYNNEISEKSEIFDDQFSVERPDGSNFTLKIRSTKLEDSAMYFCASSVQMNTEAFFGQGTRLTVV.

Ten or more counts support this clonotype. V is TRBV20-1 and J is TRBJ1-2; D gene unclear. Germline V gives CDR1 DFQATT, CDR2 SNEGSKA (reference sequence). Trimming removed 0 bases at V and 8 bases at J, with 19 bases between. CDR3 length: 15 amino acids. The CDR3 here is CSARDPFAFQGGYTF. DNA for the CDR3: TGCAGTGCTAGAGACCCATTCGCCTTTCAAGGCGGCTACACCTTC.

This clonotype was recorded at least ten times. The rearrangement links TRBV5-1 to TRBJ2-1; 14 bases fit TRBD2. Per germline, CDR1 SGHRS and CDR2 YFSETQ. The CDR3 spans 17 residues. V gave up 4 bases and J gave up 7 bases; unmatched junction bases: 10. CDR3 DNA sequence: TGCGCCAGCAGCCCGGTGGGGACTAGCGGGAGTAGGAATGAGCAGTTCTTC. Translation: CASSPVGTSGSRNEQFF.

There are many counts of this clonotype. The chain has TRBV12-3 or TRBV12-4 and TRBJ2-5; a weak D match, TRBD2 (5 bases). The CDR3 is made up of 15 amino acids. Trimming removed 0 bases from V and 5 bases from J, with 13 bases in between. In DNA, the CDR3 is TGTGCCAGCAGTTTAGCGCTGAGAGGGTATGAGACCCAGTACTTC. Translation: CASSLALRGYETQYF.

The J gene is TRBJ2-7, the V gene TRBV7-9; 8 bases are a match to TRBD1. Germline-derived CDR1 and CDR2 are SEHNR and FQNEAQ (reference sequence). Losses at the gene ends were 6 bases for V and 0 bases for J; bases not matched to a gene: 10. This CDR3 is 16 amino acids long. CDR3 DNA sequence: TGTGCCAGCAGTTTGACAGGGGTCTTTAGCTCCTACGAGCAGTACTTC. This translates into CASSLTGVFSSYEQYF.

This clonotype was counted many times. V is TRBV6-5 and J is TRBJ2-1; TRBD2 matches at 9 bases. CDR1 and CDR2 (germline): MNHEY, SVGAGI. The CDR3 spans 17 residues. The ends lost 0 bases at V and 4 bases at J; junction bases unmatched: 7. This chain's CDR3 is CASSYSWREGPYNEQFF. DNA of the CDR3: TGTGCCAGCAGTTACTCTTGGCGGGAGGGCCCGTACAATGAGCAGTTCTTC.

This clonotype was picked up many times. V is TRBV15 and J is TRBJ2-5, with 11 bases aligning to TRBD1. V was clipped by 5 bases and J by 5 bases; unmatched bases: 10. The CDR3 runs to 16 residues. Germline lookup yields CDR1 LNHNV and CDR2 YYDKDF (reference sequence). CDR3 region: CATSGKGQGDSETQYF. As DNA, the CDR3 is TGTGCCACCAGCGGAAAGGGACAGGGGGATTCGGAGACCCAGTACTTC.

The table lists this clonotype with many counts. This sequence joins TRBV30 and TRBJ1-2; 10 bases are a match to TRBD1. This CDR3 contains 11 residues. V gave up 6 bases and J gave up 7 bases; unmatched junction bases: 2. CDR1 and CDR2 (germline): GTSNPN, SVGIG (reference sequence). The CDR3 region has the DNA TGTGCCTGTGGGACAGGGGCTGGCTACACCTTC. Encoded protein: CACGTGAGYTF.

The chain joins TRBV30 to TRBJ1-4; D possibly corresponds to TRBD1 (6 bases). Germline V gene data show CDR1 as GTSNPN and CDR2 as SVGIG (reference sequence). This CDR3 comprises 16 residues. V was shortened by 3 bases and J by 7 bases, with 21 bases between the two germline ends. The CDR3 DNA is TGTGCCTGGAGCCCGGTTTGGGGGGGCCGGGTTGAAAAACTGTTTTTT. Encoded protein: CAWSPVWGGRVEKLFF.